A selection of T cell receptor beta chains follows, all from one sample in a study of T cell responses to AZD1222 COVID-19 vaccine. TCRdb keeps only in-frame clones here, not all; method: immunoSEQ multiplex PCR. This table has some 150,000 clones, roughly 90% appearing once. The specimen comprised peripheral blood, sampled 28 days after the second AZD1222 dose. All receptors derive from an adult who received the AZD1222 COVID-19 vaccine. Each CDR3 is given with its conserved first and last residue. A D gene is named only where the DNA matches it firmly. Clone size appears in some rows only: once, few, many, or a class for an expanded clone.

cdr3_aa cdr3_nt clone_size v_call d_call j_call
CASSAGSERDYGYTF TGTGCCAGCAGCGCCGGGTCCGAGCGTGACTATGGCTACACCTTC - TRBV7-3 - TRBJ1-2
CASSRTTNEKLFF TGTGCCAGCAGCCGTACAACTAATGAAAAACTGTTTTTT - TRBV7-8 - TRBJ1-4
CASRQIGYTF TGTGCCAGTAGACAGATCGGCTACACCTTC - TRBV19 - TRBJ1-2
CASSLRLAGPTDTQYF TGTGCCAGCAGCTTAAGACTAGCGGGACCCACAGATACGCAGTATTTT - TRBV7-3 TRBD2 TRBJ2-3
CASSQETRPANEKLFF TGCGCCAGCAGCCAAGAGACCCGACCTGCTAATGAAAAACTGTTTTTT - TRBV4-1 - TRBJ1-4
CASSLTANQPQHF TGTGCCAGCAGCTTAACAGCAAATCAGCCCCAGCATTTT - TRBV7-9 - TRBJ1-5
CASSLGGSSYNEQFF TGTGCCAGCAGCTTGGGGGGGAGCTCCTACAATGAGCAGTTCTTC - TRBV5-5 - TRBJ2-1
CASSEGTTQFF TGCGCCAGCAGTGAGGGAACGACGCAGTTCTTC once TRBV10-2 - TRBJ2-1
CASSPRTGTYGYTF TGTGCCAGTAGTCCGCGGACAGGAACCTATGGCTACACCTTC - TRBV19 TRBD1 TRBJ1-2
CASSLTPGDLGEKLFF TGCGCCAGCAGCCTCACTCCGGGGGATTTGGGAGAAAAACTGTTTTTT - TRBV5-1 - TRBJ1-4
CASSLEGTGTTEAFF TGCGCCAGCAGCTTGGAGGGGACAGGGACCACTGAAGCTTTCTTT - TRBV5-1 TRBD1 TRBJ1-1
CASSLRLAGQETQYF TGCGCCAGCAGCTTAAGACTAGCAGGACAAGAGACCCAGTACTTC once TRBV4-1 TRBD2 TRBJ2-5
CATSSGNLKIQYF TGTGCCACCAGTAGCGGGAACCTGAAAATTCAGTACTTC - TRBV24-1 TRBD2 TRBJ2-4
CASSTEGDGGYTF TGTGCCAGCAGTACCGAGGGGGATGGTGGCTACACCTTC - TRBV6-2/TRBV6-3 - TRBJ1-2
CASSLSETGELFF TGTGCCAGCAGTCTCTCCGAAACAGGGGAGCTGTTTTTT once TRBV28 - TRBJ2-2
CASSKAPLCQSINQPQHF TGTGCCAGCAGCAAAGCCCCCCTTTGCCAGAGCATCAATCAGCCCCAGCATTTT - TRBV21-1 - TRBJ1-5
CASSEMGQGARSYGYTF TGTGCCAGCAGTGAAATGGGACAGGGGGCGCGGTCATATGGCTACACCTTC - TRBV2 TRBD1 TRBJ1-2
CASSSNRGSYNEQFF TGTGCCAGCAGTTCCAACAGGGGCTCCTACAATGAGCAGTTCTTC - TRBV28 TRBD1 TRBJ2-1
CASSAEYSTGELFF TGTGCCAGCAGCGCAGAGTACTCGACCGGGGAGCTGTTTTTT - TRBV6-4 - TRBJ2-2
CAISGTGGDQPQHF TGTGCCATCAGCGGGACAGGGGGCGATCAGCCCCAGCATTTT - TRBV10-3 TRBD1 TRBJ1-5
CASSYYGLAGSTDTQYF TGTGCCAGCAGTTACTACGGACTAGCGGGAAGCACAGATACGCAGTATTTT - TRBV6-2/TRBV6-3 TRBD2 TRBJ2-3
CASSNRGPDTGELFF TGCGCCAGCAGCAACAGGGGGCCAGACACCGGGGAGCTGTTTTTT few TRBV5-1 TRBD1 TRBJ2-2
CASGEGTQGETQYF TGTGCCAGCGGCGAGGGAACCCAGGGAGAGACCCAGTACTTC - TRBV5-4 - TRBJ2-5
CASSLDRVVAGNTIYF TGTGCCAGCAGCCTCGACAGGGTTGTAGCTGGAAACACCATATATTTT - TRBV11-2 TRBD1 TRBJ1-3
CASSLGGGNEKLFF TGCGCCAGCAGCCTCGGGGGAGGGAATGAAAAACTGTTTTTT - TRBV5-1 - TRBJ1-4
CASSLAENTEAFF TGTGCCAGCAGCTTGGCCGAGAACACTGAAGCTTTCTTT - TRBV5-5 - TRBJ1-1
CASSLDAFRRGRYDEQYF TGTGCCAGCAGCTTAGACGCTTTTCGGCGCGGGAGGTACGACGAGCAGTACTTC - TRBV11-2 TRBD2 TRBJ2-7
CASKISGRETQYF TGTGCCAGCAAGATTAGTGGGAGGGAGACCCAGTACTTC once TRBV11-2 - TRBJ2-5
CASSVDRGGDQPQHF TGTGCCAGCAGCGTCGACAGGGGAGGGGATCAGCCCCAGCATTTT - TRBV28 TRBD1 TRBJ1-5
CASKPIADTDTQYF TGTGCCAGCAAACCTATAGCGGACACAGATACGCAGTATTTT - TRBV6-5 - TRBJ2-3
CAWSVDGTTNEKLFF TGTGCCTGGAGTGTAGACGGAACAACTAATGAAAAACTGTTTTTT - TRBV30 - TRBJ1-4
CASSEPTGTYEQYF TGTGCCAGCAGTGAACCGACAGGCACCTACGAGCAGTACTTC - TRBV2 - TRBJ2-7
CASSTTRDRGFGNTIYF TGTGCCAGCAGCACCACTCGGGACAGGGGCTTTGGAAACACCATATATTTT - TRBV9 TRBD1 TRBJ1-3
CASSESAGRRIDTQYF TGTGCCAGCAGTGAGTCGGCGGGCCGACGGATAGATACGCAGTATTTT - TRBV2 - TRBJ2-3
CATEGGDYLNTEAFF TGTGCCACAGAGGGGGGTGACTACCTGAACACTGAAGCTTTCTTT - TRBV10-3 - TRBJ1-1
CASSTGNIAGDTQYF TGTGCCAGCAGTACCGGGAATATCGCAGGAGATACGCAGTATTTT - TRBV2 - TRBJ2-3
CASSPLRGVYEQYF TGTGCCAGCAGCCCTTTGCGGGGGGTTTACGAGCAGTACTTC - TRBV3-1/TRBV3-2 TRBD2 TRBJ2-7
CAWSYYRRDSNQPQHF TGTGCCTGGAGCTATTACCGCAGGGATAGCAATCAGCCCCAGCATTTT - TRBV30 - TRBJ1-5
CASSLRRSGQGVQSSYEQYF TGTGCCAGCAGCCTCCGAAGGTCCGGACAGGGGGTTCAAAGCTCCTACGAGCAGTACTTC - TRBV3-1/TRBV3-2 TRBD1 TRBJ2-7
CASSLPPENYGYTF TGTGCCAGCAGTTTACCCCCCGAAAACTATGGCTACACCTTC - TRBV28 - TRBJ1-2
CAMAGTGNTEAFF TGTGCCATGGCCGGGACGGGGAACACTGAAGCTTTCTTT - TRBV10-3 - TRBJ1-1
CASSQEPGWSTEAFF TGCGCCAGCAGCCAAGAGCCCGGCTGGAGCACTGAAGCTTTCTTT - TRBV4-3 - TRBJ1-1
CSVSDGASYEQYF TGCAGCGTTTCCGACGGGGCCTCCTACGAGCAGTACTTC - TRBV29-1 - TRBJ2-7
CASSPLAESSYEQYF TGTGCCAGCTCACCCTTGGCAGAGAGCTCCTACGAGCAGTACTTC - TRBV18 - TRBJ2-7
CATSRDRGPQHF TGTGCCACCAGCAGAGATCGGGGGCCCCAGCATTTT - TRBV15 - TRBJ1-5
CASSLRTSGRGDTQYF TGTGCCAGCAGCCTCCGGACTAGCGGGAGAGGCGATACGCAGTATTTT - TRBV3-1/TRBV3-2 TRBD2 TRBJ2-3
CASTARVYSPLHF TGTGCCAGCACCGCCAGGGTTTATTCACCCCTCCACTTT - TRBV28 - TRBJ1-6
CASTLGEGTEAFF TGTGCCAGTACCCTGGGGGAGGGCACTGAAGCTTTCTTT few TRBV19 - TRBJ1-1
CASSLAAGANTGELFF TGTGCCAGCAGCTTAGCCGCGGGAGCGAACACCGGGGAGCTGTTTTTT once TRBV7-8 TRBD2 TRBJ2-2
CASSLNQLDEAFF TGTGCCAGCAGTTTAAACCAACTAGACGAAGCTTTCTTT - TRBV28 - TRBJ1-1
CASSLDRTREAFF TGCGCCAGCAGCTTGGACAGGACGCGCGAAGCTTTCTTT few TRBV5-1 - TRBJ1-1
CASSLLGVHNSPLHF TGTGCCAGCAGTTTGTTGGGGGTCCATAATTCACCCCTCCACTTT - TRBV27 - TRBJ1-6
CSVERIAGGTYEQYF TGCAGCGTTGAAAGAATAGCGGGAGGAACCTACGAGCAGTACTTC - TRBV29-1 TRBD2 TRBJ2-7
CASSNGFDEQFF TGTGCCAGCAGTAATGGGTTCGATGAGCAGTTCTTC - TRBV12-3/TRBV12-4 - TRBJ2-1
CASSQGTSGYTDTQYF TGTGCCAGCTCGCAAGGGACTAGCGGATACACAGATACGCAGTATTTT - TRBV18 TRBD2 TRBJ2-3
CASSLEWGTEKLFF TGCGCCAGCAGCTTGGAGTGGGGGACCGAAAAACTGTTTTTT - TRBV5-1 - TRBJ1-4